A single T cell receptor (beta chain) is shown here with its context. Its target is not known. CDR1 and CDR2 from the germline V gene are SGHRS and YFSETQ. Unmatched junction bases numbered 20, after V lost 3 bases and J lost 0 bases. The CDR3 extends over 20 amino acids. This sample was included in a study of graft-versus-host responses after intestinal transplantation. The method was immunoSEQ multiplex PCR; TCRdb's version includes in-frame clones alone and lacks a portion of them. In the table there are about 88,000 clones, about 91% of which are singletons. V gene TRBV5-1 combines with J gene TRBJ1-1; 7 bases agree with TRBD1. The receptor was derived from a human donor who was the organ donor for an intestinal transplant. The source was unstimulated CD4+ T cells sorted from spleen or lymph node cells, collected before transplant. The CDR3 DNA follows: TGCGCCAGCAGCTGGTTCCCTAGGGACAGCCCAAGTGGTCTGAACACTGAAGCTTTCTTT. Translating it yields CASSWFPRDSPSGLNTEAFF.